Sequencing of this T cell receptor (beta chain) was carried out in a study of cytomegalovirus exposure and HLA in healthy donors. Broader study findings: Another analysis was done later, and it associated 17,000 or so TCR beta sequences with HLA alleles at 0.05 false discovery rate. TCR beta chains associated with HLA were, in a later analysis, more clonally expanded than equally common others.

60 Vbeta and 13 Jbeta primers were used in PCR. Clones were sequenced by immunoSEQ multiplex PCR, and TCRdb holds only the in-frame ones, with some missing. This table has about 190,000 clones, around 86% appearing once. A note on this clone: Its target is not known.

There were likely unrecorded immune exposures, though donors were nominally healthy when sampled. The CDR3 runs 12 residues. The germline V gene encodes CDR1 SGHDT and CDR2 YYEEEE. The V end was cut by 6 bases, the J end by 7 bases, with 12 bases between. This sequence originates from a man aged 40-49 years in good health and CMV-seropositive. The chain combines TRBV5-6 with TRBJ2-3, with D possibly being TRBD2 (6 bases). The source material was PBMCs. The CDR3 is CASTSGENTQYF. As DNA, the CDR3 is TGTGCCAGCACCTCGGGGGAGAATACGCAGTATTTT.